This T cell receptor (beta chain) was profiled in a study of blood T cell repertoires in COVID-19. Germline V gene sequence: CDR1 SQVTM, CDR2 ANQGSEA. V was trimmed by 7 bases and J by 2 bases, leaving 14 bases between them. CDR3 size: 13 residues. Source study methods: Amplification of reference gene primers provided the estimated nucleated cell counts. Measured with immunoSEQ multiplex PCR; TCRdb has only the in-frame clones, and not every one. Clone size and the V and J calls come from that table; the DNA yielded D and trimming. The sample records about 240,000 clones, just under 85% being singletons.

The clonotype was recovered from a woman of 80 years or more with acute or convalescent COVID-19. The chain couples TRBV29-1 to TRBJ1-2; D ambiguous. The material sequenced was peripheral blood. CDR3 loop: CSAEGRMNYGYTF. The CDR3 nucleotides are TGCAGCGCCGAAGGCAGGATGAACTATGGCTACACCTTC.